Listed below are T cell receptor beta chains from one sample, sequenced in a study of blood T cell repertoires in COVID-19. Only in-frame clones appear in the TCRdb table, and some are missing; sequencing was by immunoSEQ multiplex PCR. The sample consists of approximately 230,000 clones, around 89% of them appearing once. The sequenced sample consisted of peripheral blood. These receptors were taken from a woman between 25 and 40 years old with COVID-19, enrolled during active disease. The CDR3 runs from the conserved cysteine through the conserved F or W. Each record gives: CDR3 protein, CDR3 DNA, clone size, CDR3 length, J gene, V gene, D gene. A D gene is named only where the DNA matches it firmly. The size of a clone is reported for some rows only, either as once, few or many, or as a class for expanded clones.

CATSDPLRTGGVSYNEQFF	TGTGCCACCAGTGACCCCCTGAGGACAGGGGGAGTCTCCTACAATGAGCAGTTCTTC	NA	19	TRBJ2-1	TRBV24-1	TRBD1
CATSAGLAGGGDTQYF	TGTGCCACCAGCGCGGGACTAGCGGGAGGGGGAGATACGCAGTATTTT	NA	16	TRBJ2-3	TRBV24-1	TRBD2
CASSLGGQSSYNEQFF	TGTGCCAGCAGCTTAGGAGGCCAGAGCTCCTACAATGAGCAGTTCTTC	once	16	TRBJ2-1	TRBV7-9	NA
CASSLGAQETQYF	TGTGCCAGCAGCTTGGGGGCCCAGGAGACCCAGTACTTC	NA	13	TRBJ2-5	TRBV7-9	NA
CASSTYLTGSGANVLTF	TGTGCCAGCAGTACTTATCTGACAGGGTCTGGGGCCAACGTCCTGACTTTC	NA	17	TRBJ2-6	TRBV28	TRBD1
CASRDSRAPDTQYF	TGCGCCAGCCGAGATAGCAGGGCCCCAGATACGCAGTATTTT	NA	14	TRBJ2-3	TRBV10-2	NA
CASSQNALLYGYTF	TGTGCCAGCAGCCAAAACGCACTTTTATATGGCTACACCTTC	once	14	TRBJ1-2	TRBV7-9	NA
CASSDSGVSPGELFF	TGTGCCAGCAGCGATAGCGGAGTGTCCCCCGGGGAGCTGTTTTTT	NA	15	TRBJ2-2	TRBV12-1	NA
CASSLVGQGGRQPQHF	TGTGCCAGCAGCTTAGTGGGCCAGGGAGGCCGTCAGCCCCAGCATTTT	NA	16	TRBJ1-5	TRBV7-9	NA
CASSEARGARSGYTF	TGTGCCAGCAGTGAAGCGCGGGGGGCGAGGAGCGGCTACACCTTC	NA	15	TRBJ1-2	TRBV2	NA
CASSPISGTGYSYEQYF	TGTGCCAGCAGCCCCATCTCCGGGACAGGGTACTCCTACGAGCAGTACTTC	NA	17	TRBJ2-7	TRBV27	TRBD1
CASSYGGAVTYNEQFF	TGTGCCAGCAGTTACGGGGGGGCAGTGACCTACAATGAGCAGTTCTTC	NA	16	TRBJ2-1	TRBV6-5	NA
CATSPWRREASTDTQYF	TGTGCCACCAGCCCCTGGCGGCGGGAGGCTAGCACAGATACGCAGTATTTT	NA	17	TRBJ2-3	TRBV15	TRBD2
CASSLLRTGTSEAFF	TGTGCCAGCAGCCTACTCCGGACAGGGACGTCTGAAGCTTTCTTT	NA	15	TRBJ1-1	TRBV11-1	TRBD1
CASSPNDRLGGYTF	TGTGCCAGCAGTCCCAACGACAGGCTGGGAGGCTACACCTTC	NA	14	TRBJ1-2	TRBV6-5	NA
CASSQTGTVNTEAFF	TGTGCCAGCAGTCAAACCGGGACAGTGAACACTGAAGCTTTCTTT	NA	15	TRBJ1-1	TRBV6-5	TRBD1
CASISKRGPYNEQFF	TGTGCCAGTATATCAAAGCGGGGGCCCTACAATGAGCAGTTCTTC	NA	15	TRBJ2-1	TRBV19	TRBD2
CSVLALRGASYEQYF	TGCAGCGTACTCGCCCTCAGGGGGGCTTCCTACGAGCAGTACTTC	NA	15	TRBJ2-7	TRBV29-1	NA
CASSLEEGFYQPQHF	TGTGCCAGCAGCTTAGAGGAGGGCTTTTATCAGCCCCAGCATTTT	few	15	TRBJ1-5	TRBV7-6	NA
CAWSRTGLSNQPQHF	TGTGCCTGGAGTCGGACAGGGCTGAGCAATCAGCCCCAGCATTTT	NA	15	TRBJ1-5	TRBV30	TRBD1
CASSIGPHQGETQYF	TGTGCCAGTAGTATTGGGCCCCACCAGGGGGAGACCCAGTACTTC	NA	15	TRBJ2-5	TRBV19	NA
CASSYRTGGGLAGDTQYF	TGCGCCAGCAGCTACCGGACAGGGGGAGGCCTAGCGGGTGATACGCAGTATTTT	NA	18	TRBJ2-3	TRBV5-1	TRBD1
CATSDLLGTDTQYF	TGTGCCACCAGTGATTTGCTCGGCACAGATACGCAGTATTTT	NA	14	TRBJ2-3	TRBV24-1	NA
CASSWGPLADTQYF	TGTGCCAGCAGCTGGGGCCCTCTCGCAGATACGCAGTATTTT	NA	14	TRBJ2-3	TRBV11-3	NA
CASSKGGRAWETQYF	TGTGCCAGCAGTAAGGGCGGGAGGGCCTGGGAGACCCAGTACTTC	NA	15	TRBJ2-5	TRBV27	TRBD2
CASSAGLAGGEQFF	TGCGCCAGCAGTGCCGGACTAGCGGGAGGTGAGCAGTTCTTC	NA	14	TRBJ2-1	TRBV10-1	TRBD2
CASSLVGLAAGELFF	TGTGCCAGCAGCCTCGTGGGGCTAGCGGCCGGGGAGCTGTTTTTT	NA	15	TRBJ2-2	TRBV13	TRBD2
CASSLAPPGGLYNEQFF	TGTGCCAGCAGCCTAGCCCCCCCGGGAGGACTCTACAATGAGCAGTTCTTC	NA	17	TRBJ2-1	TRBV11-2	TRBD2
CSVEDPRGYNEQFF	TGCAGCGTTGAAGATCCGAGGGGGTACAATGAGCAGTTCTTC	NA	14	TRBJ2-1	TRBV29-1	NA
CASTFRQGPLHF	TGTGCCAGCACCTTCCGACAGGGACCCCTCCACTTT	once	12	TRBJ1-6	TRBV27	TRBD1
CASHRGGHTIYF	TGTGCCAGCCACCGTGGGGGCCACACCATATATTTT	NA	12	TRBJ1-3	TRBV12-3/TRBV12-4	NA
CASSLPTNPEQYF	TGTGCCAGCAGTTTGCCGACAAATCCCGAGCAGTACTTC	NA	13	TRBJ2-7	TRBV28	NA
CATRGDTDTQYF	TGTGCCACCAGGGGAGACACAGATACGCAGTATTTT	NA	12	TRBJ2-3	TRBV24-1	NA
CASSLWGGGNEKLFF	TGTGCCAGCAGCTTATGGGGGGGAGGAAATGAAAAACTGTTTTTT	NA	15	TRBJ1-4	TRBV7-2	NA
CASSIGRGSYEQYF	TGTGCCAGTAGTATTGGGCGGGGCTCCTACGAGCAGTACTTC	NA	14	TRBJ2-7	TRBV19	NA
CAIGTGSEKLFF	TGTGCCATCGGGACAGGATCTGAAAAACTGTTTTTT	NA	12	TRBJ1-4	TRBV10-3	TRBD1
CASSLAGDSYNEQFF	TGCGCCAGCAGCCTAGCGGGAGACTCCTACAATGAGCAGTTCTTC	once	15	TRBJ2-1	TRBV10-2	TRBD2
CASSTTRSGKNIQYF	TGTGCCAGCAGCACAACCAGGTCGGGGAAAAACATTCAGTACTTC	NA	15	TRBJ2-4	TRBV7-9	NA
CASSPPTYYEQYF	TGCGCCAGCAGTCCCCCTACCTACTACGAGCAGTACTTC	NA	13	TRBJ2-7	TRBV5-1	NA
CASTPLRQGATEAFF	TGTGCCAGTACCCCCCTTCGACAGGGGGCGACTGAAGCTTTCTTT	few	15	TRBJ1-1	TRBV19	TRBD1
CASSSPTGLAGAYNEQFF	TGTGCCAGCAGCTCGCCGACCGGACTAGCGGGGGCTTACAATGAGCAGTTCTTC	NA	18	TRBJ2-1	TRBV11-2	TRBD2
CASSQMGTGGYGYTF	TGCGCCAGCAGCCAGATGGGGACAGGGGGTTATGGCTACACCTTC	once	15	TRBJ1-2	TRBV4-3	TRBD1
CASRPTRTGELFF	TGTGCCAGTAGACCGACTAGAACCGGGGAGCTGTTTTTT	few	13	TRBJ2-2	TRBV19	NA
CASSEWGDQPQHF	TGTGCCAGCAGTGAGTGGGGGGACCAGCCCCAGCATTTT	NA	13	TRBJ1-5	TRBV6-1	NA
CASSHGVLNTEAFF	TGTGCCAGCAGCCACGGGGTCCTGAACACTGAAGCTTTCTTT	NA	14	TRBJ1-1	TRBV3-1/TRBV3-2	NA
CASSQDGLARYF	TGCGCCAGCAGCCAAGATGGGCTAGCGAGGTATTTT	NA	12	TRBJ2-3	TRBV4-1	NA
CASSRAGAQSNQPQHF	TGCGCCAGCAGTAGGGCAGGGGCCCAAAGCAATCAGCCCCAGCATTTT	NA	16	TRBJ1-5	TRBV10-2	NA
CASSIRSGNTIYF	TGTGCCAGCAGTATCCGCTCTGGAAACACCATATATTTT	NA	13	TRBJ1-3	TRBV6-5	NA
CASSRSLADSTDTQYF	TGCGCCAGCAGCCGGTCACTAGCGGATAGCACAGATACGCAGTATTTT	NA	16	TRBJ2-3	TRBV4-1	TRBD2
CSVEDPGGSNEKLFF	TGCAGCGTTGAAGACCCTGGGGGGAGCAATGAAAAACTGTTTTTT	NA	15	TRBJ1-4	TRBV29-1	NA
CAIATDRAAYEQYF	TGTGCCATCGCTACGGACAGGGCCGCCTACGAGCAGTACTTC	once	14	TRBJ2-7	TRBV10-3	TRBD1
CATSRRSGHDTDTQYF	TGTGCCACCAGCCGCCGCTCGGGACACGACACAGATACGCAGTATTTT	NA	16	TRBJ2-3	TRBV15	NA
CASSYSGRGPPGYTF	TGTGCCAGCAGTTACTCGGGCAGGGGGCCCCCTGGCTACACCTTC	once	15	TRBJ1-2	TRBV6-5	TRBD1
CASRARYGYTF	TGTGCCAGCAGGGCTCGCTATGGCTACACCTTC	NA	11	TRBJ1-2	TRBV12-3/TRBV12-4	NA
CAISDSGQGAYEQYF	TGTGCCATCAGTGACTCGGGACAGGGCGCCTACGAGCAGTACTTC	NA	15	TRBJ2-7	TRBV10-3	TRBD1
CASSLVSYEQYF	TGTGCCAGCAGCCTCGTTTCCTACGAGCAGTACTTC	once	12	TRBJ2-7	TRBV5-5	NA
CSASEPRGGPYNEQFF	TGCAGTGCTAGTGAACCTCGCGGGGGCCCCTACAATGAGCAGTTCTTC	NA	16	TRBJ2-1	TRBV20-1	NA
CASSDLFSGANVLTF	TGTGCCAGCAGTGATCTTTTCTCTGGGGCCAACGTCCTGACTTTC	NA	15	TRBJ2-6	TRBV2	NA
CASSGGALPGELFF	TGCGCCAGCAGTGGTGGGGCTTTACCCGGGGAGCTGTTTTTT	NA	14	TRBJ2-2	TRBV10-1	NA
CASGQGTNEKLFF	TGTGCCAGCGGACAAGGCACTAATGAAAAACTGTTTTTT	once	13	TRBJ1-4	TRBV28	NA